These 20 T cell receptor beta chains were all obtained from the same sample, sequenced in a study of blood T cell repertoires in COVID-19 (TCRdb year 2020). The library relied on the immunoSEQ multiplex PCR assay. Imported from immuneACCESS, the table was reduced by TCRdb to in-frame sequences with V and J called. These copies leave out some clones; in studies compared against another copy, an unresolved V gene accounts for under half, and the cause of the remainder is not known. Within this sample are around 72,000 clones, with 80% to 85% of them counted one time only. Just over 4.5% of the sample is held by the ten biggest clonotypes. The sample comprised peripheral blood. The receptors derive from an older woman with acute or convalescent COVID-19.

The V call is TRBV29-1, the J call TRBJ1-1; D unresolved. In germline, CDR1 is SQVTM, CDR2 ANQGSEA. The CDR3 contains 11 residues. CDR3 amino acids: CGGRENTEAFF. In DNA, the CDR3 is TGCGGCGGACGGGAGAACACTGAAGCTTTCTTT.

The chain employs TRBV5-6 and TRBJ1-3; D gene uncertain. The germline V and J ends were trimmed by 5 bases and 0 bases, with 12 bases remaining between them. From germline, CDR1 is SGHDT and CDR2 YYEEEE. This CDR3 is built from 15 residues. CDR3 bases: TGTGCCAGCAGACTGCTGAGTTACTCTGGAAACACCATATATTTT. It codes for CASRLLSYSGNTIYF.

V and J are TRBV5-5 and TRBJ1-2; 10 bases match TRBD1. CDR1 and CDR2 (germline): SGHKS, YYEKEE (reference sequence). J was trimmed by 8 bases and V by 4 bases; bases with no gene match: 5. The CDR3 spans 13 residues. The CDR3 region is CASSTGTGVGYTF. In nucleotides, the CDR3 is TGTGCCAGCAGCACCGGGACAGGGGTAGGCTACACCTTC.

This sequence joins TRBV6-5 and TRBJ1-2, with a tentative D call TRBD1 (6 bases). V was shortened by 8 bases and J by 7 bases, with 20 bases between the two germline ends. Per germline, CDR1 MNHEY and CDR2 SVGAGI. This CDR3 has 14 residues. The CDR3 DNA follows: TGTGCCAGCTCCCCAGGCGGGGGGCTAAGTGGCTACACCTTC. Amino acid sequence: CASSPGGGLSGYTF.

The CDR3 loop is CASSLQETQYF. CDR3 nucleotides: TGTGCCAGCAGCCTGCAAGAGACCCAGTACTTC. J is TRBJ2-5 and V is TRBV5-6, with D unresolved. The ends were cut back, 4 bases at V and 2 bases at J, with 3 bases in the middle. The germline CDR1 and CDR2 sequences are SGHDT and YYEEEE. This CDR3 has 11 residues.

The V and J genes are TRBV11-3 and TRBJ1-1; 8 nucleotides align to TRBD1. Germline-derived CDR1 and CDR2 are SGHNT and YENEEA. V shed 4 bases, J shed 1 base, and the junction held 11 bases outside the gene matches. This CDR3 has 17 residues. CDR3 sequence reads: CASSSTHGTGENTEAFF. The CDR3 DNA reads as TGTGCCAGCAGCTCGACTCATGGGACAGGAGAGAACACTGAAGCTTTCTTT.

The chain has TRBV5-6 and TRBJ1-2, with D possibly being TRBD1 (5 bases). The length of the CDR3 is 16 residues. Germline CDR1 is SGHDT and CDR2 is YYEEEE. The V and J ends lost 0 bases and 5 bases respectively, with 17 bases between them. The CDR3, as DNA: TGTGCCAGCAGCTTGGCCATAGGGGCCTCGAGATATGGCTACACCTTC. It codes for CASSLAIGASRYGYTF.

This CDR3 reads CASSLPGGVPLYEQYF. The CDR3 bases are TGTGCCAGCAGCCTCCCGGGAGGGGTCCCACTCTACGAGCAGTACTTC. This sequence joins TRBV11-2 and TRBJ2-7; the match to TRBD2 covers 8 bases. The CDR3 is 16 amino acids. Looked up from germline, CDR1 is SGHAT and CDR2 is FQNNGV. The ends lost 5 bases at V and 3 bases at J; junction bases unmatched: 12. Full variable domain (remainder filled in from reference TRBV11-2 and TRBJ2-7): EAGVAQSPRYKIIEKRQSVAFWCNPISGHATLYWYQQILGQGPKLLIQFQNNGVVDDSQLPKDRFSAERLKGVDSTLKIQPAKLEDSAVYLCASSLPGGVPLYEQYFGPGTRLTVT.

Comments on this clone: Additional DNA sequences in this sample encode the identical CDR3. The V gene is TRBV6-5, the J gene TRBJ1-2, with 10 nucleotides matching TRBD1. The CDR3 runs 14 residues. V was pared by 6 bases and J by 7 bases, with 8 bases of the junction left unmatched. The germline V gene encodes CDR1 MNHEY and CDR2 SVGAGI. The CDR3 DNA is TGTGCCAGCAGCCTGGGGACAGGGGTTAGTGGCTACACCTTC. Protein product: CASSLGTGVSGYTF.

V gene TRBV3-1 (or the pseudogene TRBV3-2) combines with J gene TRBJ1-4, with a tentative D call TRBD1 (5 bases). The germline CDR1 and CDR2 sequences are LGHDT and YNNKEL (reference sequence). Between the trimmed V and J ends, which lost 0 bases and 4 bases, there was a span of 12 bases. This CDR3 contains 16 residues. The CDR3: CASSQDPGGNNEKLFF. The CDR3 region has the DNA TGTGCCAGCAGCCAAGACCCCGGGGGGAATAATGAAAAACTGTTTTTT.

V and J are TRBV13 and TRBJ1-1, with D hard to call. V lost 5 bases and J 2 bases, leaving 6 bases between the germline ends. CDR1 is PRHDT and CDR2 is FYEKMQ in the germline V gene (reference sequence). The CDR3 has 12 residues. CDR3 in amino acids: CASSPLNTEAFF. In DNA, the CDR3 is TGTGCCAGCAGCCCCCTAAACACTGAAGCTTTCTTT.

This chain's CDR3 is CASSQTGGSNQPQHF. The CDR3 bases are TGCGCCAGCAGCCAAACTGGAGGGAGCAATCAGCCCCAGCATTTT. This sequence joins TRBV4-1 and TRBJ1-5; D ambiguous. The germline gives CDR1 MGHRA, CDR2 YSYEKL. V lost 2 bases, J lost 1 base, and 9 bases lay in between. The CDR3 length is 15 residues.

The chain has TRBV9 and TRBJ1-2; D possibly corresponds to TRBD1 (5 bases). Trimming shortened V by 4 bases and J by 7 bases, and 20 bases separated the two germline ends. The CDR3 runs 15 residues. Per the germline V gene, CDR1 is SGDLS and CDR2 is YYNGEE. CDR3 sequence: CASSYRIPPMGGYTF. The CDR3 DNA reads as TGTGCCAGCAGCTACAGGATCCCACCGATGGGTGGCTACACCTTC.

The chain has TRBV19 and TRBJ1-1; weak D call: TRBD1 (5 bases). CDR1 and CDR2 (germline): LNHDA, SQIVND (reference sequence). This CDR3 spans 15 amino acids. The V end was cut by 3 bases, the J end by 5 bases, with 16 bases between. The CDR3 here is CASSIYGDPGTEAFF. CDR3 sequence (DNA): TGTGCCAGTAGTATTTATGGAGACCCAGGGACTGAAGCTTTCTTT. The entire variable domain, with the rest obtained from reference TRBV19 and TRBJ1-1, is as follows: DGGITQSPKYLFRKEGQNVTLSCEQNLNHDAMYWYRQDPGQGLRLIYYSQIVNDFQKGDIAEGYSVSREKKESFPLTVTSAQKNPTAFYLCASSIYGDPGTEAFFGQGTRLTVV.

This clone was seen a handful of times. This chain joins TRBV12-3 or TRBV12-4 and TRBJ1-1, with D possibly being TRBD1 (6 bases). The CDR3 runs to 11 residues. With 6 bases removed from V and 10 bases from J, the gap between germline ends came to 12 bases. As DNA, the CDR3 is TGTGCCAGCAGACTGGACAGAGGAGCTTTCTTT. It yields the protein CASRLDRGAFF.

The chain couples TRBV2 to TRBJ2-2, with a tentative D call TRBD2 (6 bases). V lost 0 bases and J 0 bases, leaving 8 bases between the germline ends. The length of the CDR3 is 16 residues. CDR1 is SNHLY, CDR2 FYNNEI, per germline. The CDR3 sequence: CASSEAPGANTGELFF. Here the CDR3 DNA reads TGTGCCAGCAGTGAAGCGCCGGGGGCGAACACCGGGGAGCTGTTTTTT.

The V call is TRBV6-1, the J call TRBJ2-6; 7 nucleotides line up with TRBD1. The J segment lost 2 bases and the V segment lost 4 bases, leaving 5 bases of the junction unmatched. The CDR3 covers 16 residues. The germline V gene has CDR1 MNHNS and CDR2 SASEGT. The CDR3 protein is CASSGRQGPGANVLTF. CDR3 nucleotide sequence: TGTGCCAGCAGTGGAAGACAGGGACCTGGGGCCAACGTCCTGACTTTC.

This clone was observed a single time. The rearrangement uses TRBV7-9 and TRBJ2-7, with 9 nucleotides matching TRBD1. The CDR3 covers 16 residues. After removal of 5 bases from V and 0 bases from J, the junction contained 8 bases not matched to a gene. The germline gives CDR1 SEHNR, CDR2 FQNEAQ (reference sequence). This CDR3 is CASSPGTGPSSYEQYF. DNA for the CDR3: TGTGCCAGCAGCCCCGGGACAGGGCCGAGCTCCTACGAGCAGTACTTC.

The chain has TRBV19 and TRBJ1-4; D unresolved. The CDR3 sequence is 14 residues long. Trimming cost V 3 bases and J 4 bases, with 9 bases left between them. Germline V gives CDR1 LNHDA, CDR2 SQIVND (reference sequence). The CDR3 spells CASSMGQLNEKLFF. CDR3 in DNA: TGTGCCAGTAGTATGGGCCAGCTTAATGAAAAACTGTTTTTT.

The chain carries TRBV5-5 and TRBJ2-2; a possible D gene is TRBD2 (5 bases). CDR1 is SGHKS and CDR2 is YYEKEE in the germline V gene (reference sequence). This CDR3 region has 14 residues. Trimming left V 4 bases short and J 5 bases short, with 12 bases between. The CDR3 reads CASSGLSGTGELFF. The DNA of the CDR3 is TGTGCCAGCAGCGGTTTATCGGGGACCGGGGAGCTGTTTTTT.